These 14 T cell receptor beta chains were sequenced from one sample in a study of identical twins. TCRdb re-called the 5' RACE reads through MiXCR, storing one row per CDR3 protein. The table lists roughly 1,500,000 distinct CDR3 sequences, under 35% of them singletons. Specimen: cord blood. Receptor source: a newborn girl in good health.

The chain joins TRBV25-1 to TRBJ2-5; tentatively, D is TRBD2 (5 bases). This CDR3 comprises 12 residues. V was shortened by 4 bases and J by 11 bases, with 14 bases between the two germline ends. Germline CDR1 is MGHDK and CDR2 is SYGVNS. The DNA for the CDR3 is TGTGCCAGCAGTGGCCTCCGGGATGAGCAGTACTTC. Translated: CASSGLRDEQYF.

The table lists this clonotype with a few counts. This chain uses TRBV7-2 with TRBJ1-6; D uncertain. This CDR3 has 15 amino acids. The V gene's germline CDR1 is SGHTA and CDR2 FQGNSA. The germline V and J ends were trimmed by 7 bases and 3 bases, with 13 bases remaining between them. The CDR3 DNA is TGTGCCAGCAACGTCCGAGTGGGCTATAATTCACCCCTCCACTTT. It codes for CASNVRVGYNSPLHF.

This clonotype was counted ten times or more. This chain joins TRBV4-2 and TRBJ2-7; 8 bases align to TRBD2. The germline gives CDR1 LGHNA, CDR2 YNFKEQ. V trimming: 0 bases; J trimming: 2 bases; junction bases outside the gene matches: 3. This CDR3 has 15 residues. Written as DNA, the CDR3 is TGTGCCAGCAGCCAAGATCCAGCGGGGGCCTACGAGCAGTACTTC. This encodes CASSQDPAGAYEQYF.

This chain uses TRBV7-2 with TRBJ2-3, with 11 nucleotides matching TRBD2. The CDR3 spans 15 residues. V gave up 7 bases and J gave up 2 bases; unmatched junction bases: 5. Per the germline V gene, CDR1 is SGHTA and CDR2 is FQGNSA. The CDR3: CASKRLAGLTDTQYF. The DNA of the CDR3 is TGTGCCAGCAAGAGACTAGCGGGGCTCACAGATACGCAGTATTTT. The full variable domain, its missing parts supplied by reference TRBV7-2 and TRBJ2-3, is GAGVSQSPSNKVTEKGKDVELRCDPISGHTALYWYRQSLGQGLEFLIYFQGNSAPDKSGLPSDRFSAERTGGSVSTLTIQRTQQEDSAVYLCASKRLAGLTDTQYFGPGTRLTVL.

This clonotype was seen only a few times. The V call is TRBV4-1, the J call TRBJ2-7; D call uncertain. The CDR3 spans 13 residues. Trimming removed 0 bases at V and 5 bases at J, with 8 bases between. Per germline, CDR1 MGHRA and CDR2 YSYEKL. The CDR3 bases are TGCGCCAGCAGCCAAGATCGGCTTAACGAGCAGTACTTC. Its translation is CASSQDRLNEQYF.

DNA for the CDR3: TGTGCCAGCAGAAACGGAGGTGGAAGTTCACCCCTCCACTTT. Its protein product is CASRNGGGSSPLHF. The chain is built from TRBV2 and TRBJ1-6; D remains unclear. There are 14 residues in the CDR3. CDR1 is SNHLY, CDR2 FYNNEI, per germline. Trimming removed 6 bases at V and 9 bases at J, with 15 bases between. Variable domain in full (rest from reference TRBV2 and TRBJ1-6): EPEVTQTPSHQVTQMGQEVILRCVPISNHLYFYWYRQILGQKVEFLVSFYNNEISEKSEIFDDQFSVERPDGSNFTLKIRSTKLEDSAMYFCASRNGGGSSPLHFGNGTRLTVT.

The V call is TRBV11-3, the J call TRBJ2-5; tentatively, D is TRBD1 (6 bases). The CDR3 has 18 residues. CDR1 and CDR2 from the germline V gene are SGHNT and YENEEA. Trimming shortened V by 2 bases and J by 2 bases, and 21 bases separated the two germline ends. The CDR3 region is CASSLYTGFGGLQETQYF. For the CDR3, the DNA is TGTGCCAGCAGCTTATATACTGGTTTTGGGGGCCTACAAGAGACCCAGTACTTC.

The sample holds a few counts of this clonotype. CDR3 sequence: CASSQEKYNRAQETQYF. The CDR3 DNA reads as TGTGCCAGCAGCCAAGAGAAATATAACAGGGCCCAAGAGACCCAGTACTTC. The chain employs TRBV5-6 and TRBJ2-5; weak D call: TRBD1 (6 bases). Germline V CDR1 and CDR2: SGHDT, YYEEEE. The CDR3 extends over 17 amino acids. V lost 4 bases, J lost 1 base, and 20 bases lay in between. The full variable domain, in which reference TRBV5-6 and TRBJ2-5 provide the parts outside the CDR3, is DAGVTQSPTHLIKTRGQQVTLRCSPKSGHDTVSWYQQALGQGPQFIFQYYEEEERQRGNFPDRFSGHQFPNYSSELNVNALLLGDSALYLCASSQEKYNRAQETQYFGPGTRLLVL.

The CDR3 region has the DNA TGTGCCAGCAGTGCCCTTGGACTAGGGCGCACAGATACGCAGTATTTT. Protein product: CASSALGLGRTDTQYF. This rearrangement joins TRBV2 to TRBJ2-3, with 7 positions matching TRBD2. CDR1 is SNHLY, CDR2 FYNNEI, per germline. The trim removed 4 bases at V and 1 base at J, leaving 8 bases unmatched. The CDR3 runs to 16 residues. Supplemented by reference TRBV2 and TRBJ2-3, the full variable domain reads EPEVTQTPSHQVTQMGQEVILRCVPISNHLYFYWYRQILGQKVEFLVSFYNNEISEKSEIFDDQFSVERPDGSNFTLKIRSTKLEDSAMYFCASSALGLGRTDTQYFGPGTRLTVL.

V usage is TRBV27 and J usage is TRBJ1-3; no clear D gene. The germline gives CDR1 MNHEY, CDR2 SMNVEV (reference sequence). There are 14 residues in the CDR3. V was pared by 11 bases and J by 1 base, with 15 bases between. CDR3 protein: CAGTMAGSGNTIYF. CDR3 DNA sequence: TGTGCCGGCACTATGGCGGGGTCTGGAAACACCATATATTTT.

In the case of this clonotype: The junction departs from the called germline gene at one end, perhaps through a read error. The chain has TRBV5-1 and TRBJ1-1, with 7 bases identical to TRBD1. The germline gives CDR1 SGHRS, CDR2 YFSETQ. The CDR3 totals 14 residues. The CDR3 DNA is TGTGCCAGCAGCTCAGCAGGGGGTAACACTGAAGCTTTCTTT. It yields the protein CASSSAGGNTEAFF.

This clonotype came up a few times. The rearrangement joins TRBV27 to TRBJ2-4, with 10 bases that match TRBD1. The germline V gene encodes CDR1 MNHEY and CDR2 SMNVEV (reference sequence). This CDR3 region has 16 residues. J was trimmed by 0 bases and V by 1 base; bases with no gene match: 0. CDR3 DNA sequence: TGTGCCAGCAGTTTATGGGACAGGGGAGCCAAAAACATTCAGTACTTC. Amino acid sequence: CASSLWDRGAKNIQYF.

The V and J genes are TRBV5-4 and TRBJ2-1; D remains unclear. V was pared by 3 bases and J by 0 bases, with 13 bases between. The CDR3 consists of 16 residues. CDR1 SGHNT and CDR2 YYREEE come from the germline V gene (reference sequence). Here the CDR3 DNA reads TGTGCCAGCAGCTGGAAGAGCCAGAGCTCCTACAATGAGCAGTTCTTC. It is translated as CASSWKSQSSYNEQFF.

The CDR3 DNA follows: TGTGCCAGCAGCTCGGGACCAGGAAAACTGTTTTTT. It translates to CASSSGPGKLFF. The chain recombines TRBV12-3 or TRBV12-4 with TRBJ1-4, with D perhaps matching TRBD1 (5 bases). The CDR3 runs to 12 residues. V dropped 6 bases and J dropped 10 bases, with 12 bases sitting between them.